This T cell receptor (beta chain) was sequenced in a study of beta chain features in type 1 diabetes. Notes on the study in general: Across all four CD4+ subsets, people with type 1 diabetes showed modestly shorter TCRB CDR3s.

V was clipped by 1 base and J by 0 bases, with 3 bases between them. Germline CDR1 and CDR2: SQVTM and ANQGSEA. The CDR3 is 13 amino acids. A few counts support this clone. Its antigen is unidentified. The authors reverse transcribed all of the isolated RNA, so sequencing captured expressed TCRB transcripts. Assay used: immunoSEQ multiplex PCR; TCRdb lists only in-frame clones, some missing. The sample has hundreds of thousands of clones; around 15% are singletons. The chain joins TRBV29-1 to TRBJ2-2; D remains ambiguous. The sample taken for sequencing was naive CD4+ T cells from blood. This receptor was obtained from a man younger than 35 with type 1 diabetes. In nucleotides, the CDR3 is TGCAGCGTTGAAGGGACGAACACCGGGGAGCTGTTTTTT. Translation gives CSVEGTNTGELFF.